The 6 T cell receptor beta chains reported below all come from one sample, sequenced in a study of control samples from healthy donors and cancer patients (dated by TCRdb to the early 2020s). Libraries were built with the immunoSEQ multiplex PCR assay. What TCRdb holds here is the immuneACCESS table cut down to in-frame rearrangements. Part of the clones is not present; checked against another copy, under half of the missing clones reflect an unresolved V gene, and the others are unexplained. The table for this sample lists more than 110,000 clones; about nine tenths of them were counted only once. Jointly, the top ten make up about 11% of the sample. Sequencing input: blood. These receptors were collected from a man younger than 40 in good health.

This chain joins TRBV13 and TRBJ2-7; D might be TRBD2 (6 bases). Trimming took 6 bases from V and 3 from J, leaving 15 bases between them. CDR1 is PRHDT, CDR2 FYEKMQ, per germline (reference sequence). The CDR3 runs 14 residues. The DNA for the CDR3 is TGTGCCAGCAGGGCCGGACGGGGGATCTACGAGCAGTACTTC. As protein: CASRAGRGIYEQYF.

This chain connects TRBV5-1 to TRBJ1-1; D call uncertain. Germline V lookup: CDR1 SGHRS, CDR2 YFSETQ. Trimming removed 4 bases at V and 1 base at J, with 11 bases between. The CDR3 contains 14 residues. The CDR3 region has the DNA TGCGCCAGCAGCAACGGGCTCTCGAACACTGAAGCTTTCTTT. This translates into CASSNGLSNTEAFF.

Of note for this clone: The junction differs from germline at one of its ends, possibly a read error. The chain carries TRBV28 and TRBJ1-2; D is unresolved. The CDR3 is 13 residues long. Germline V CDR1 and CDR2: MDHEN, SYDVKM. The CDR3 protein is CASSSMWAYGFTF. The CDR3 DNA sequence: TGTGCCAGCTCCTCTATGTGGGCCTATGGCTTCACCTTC.

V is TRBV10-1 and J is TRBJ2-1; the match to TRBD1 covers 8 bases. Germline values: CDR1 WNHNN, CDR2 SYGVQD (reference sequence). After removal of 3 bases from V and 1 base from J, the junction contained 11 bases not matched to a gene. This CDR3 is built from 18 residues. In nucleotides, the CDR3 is TGCGCCAGCAGTGACGACATCCGTGACAGGGGATCCTACAATGAGCAGTTCTTC. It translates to CASSDDIRDRGSYNEQFF.

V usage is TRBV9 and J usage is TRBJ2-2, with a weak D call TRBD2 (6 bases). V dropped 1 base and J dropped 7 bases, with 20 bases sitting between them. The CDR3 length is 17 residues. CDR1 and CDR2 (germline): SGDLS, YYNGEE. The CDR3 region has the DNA TGTGCCAGCAGCGTAAATGAGGCCGGGAGTCAAAACGGGGAGCTGTTTTTT. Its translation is CASSVNEAGSQNGELFF. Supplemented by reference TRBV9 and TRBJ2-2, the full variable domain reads DSGVTQTPKHLITATGQRVTLRCSPRSGDLSVYWYQQSLDQGLQFLIQYYNGEERAKGNILERFSAQQFPDLHSELNLSSLELGDSALYFCASSVNEAGSQNGELFFGEGSRLTVL.

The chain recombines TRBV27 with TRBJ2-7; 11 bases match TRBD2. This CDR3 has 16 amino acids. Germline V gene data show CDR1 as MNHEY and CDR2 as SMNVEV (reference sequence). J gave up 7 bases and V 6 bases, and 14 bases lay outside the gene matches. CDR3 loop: CASRANRSGRGREQYF. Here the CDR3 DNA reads TGTGCCAGCAGGGCGAATCGTAGCGGGAGGGGCCGTGAGCAGTACTTC.